The 24 T cell receptor beta chains in this list originate from one sample, sequenced in a study of control samples from healthy donors and cancer patients. Repertoires were generated with immunoSEQ multiplex PCR, while TCRdb's copy carries only in-frame clones and drops some. Of roughly 130,000 clones listed, 88% are singletons. Sequencing input: blood. All receptors come from a woman between 25 and 40 years old in good health.

This clone occurred once. The chain combines TRBV10-3 with TRBJ2-1, with 10 positions matching TRBD2. The germline V gene encodes CDR1 ENHRY and CDR2 SYGVKD. The CDR3 totals 15 residues. Losses at the gene ends were 6 bases for V and 5 bases for J; bases not matched to a gene: 7. CDR3 loop: CAISLGLAENNEQFF. In nucleotides, the CDR3 is TGTGCCATCAGCCTAGGACTAGCGGAAAACAATGAGCAGTTCTTC.

This chain links TRBV2 with TRBJ2-3; TRBD2 matches at 12 bases. V lost 6 bases and J lost 5; bases outside the gene matches: 9. The CDR3 is made up of 16 amino acids. The germline gives CDR1 SNHLY, CDR2 FYNNEI. The CDR3 region has the DNA TGTGCCAGCAGGAAGACTAGCGGGAGTCATGGAGATACGCAGTATTTT. This gives the protein CASRKTSGSHGDTQYF.

For the CDR3, the DNA is TGTGCCTGGATAGGCGGGCCGGGCAGGAACAGCACAGATACGCAGTATTTT. This codes for CAWIGGPGRNSTDTQYF. V usage is TRBV30 and J usage is TRBJ2-3, with D possibly matching TRBD2 (5 bases). The ends were cut back, 4 bases at V and 0 bases at J, with 20 bases in the middle. The germline gives CDR1 GTSNPN, CDR2 SVGIG (reference sequence). This CDR3 comprises 17 residues.

As for this clone: Germline and junction disagree at one end, which may indicate a read error. This chain joins TRBV6-1 and TRBJ2-7; 9 nucleotides align to TRBD1. Germline V gives CDR1 MNHNS, CDR2 SASEGT. This CDR3 spans 13 amino acids. The CDR3 nucleotides are TGTGCCAGCAGTGAAAAGGACAGGGGTTGGCAGCACTTC. This sequence encodes CASSEKDRGWQHF.

The rearrangement uses TRBV3-1 (or the pseudogene TRBV3-2) and TRBJ1-2; D is uncertain. The CDR3 extends over 12 amino acids. The germline V gene has CDR1 LGHDT and CDR2 YNNKEL (reference sequence). Trimming cost V 1 base and J 7 bases, with 7 bases left between them. The CDR3 coding sequence is TGTGCCAGCAGCCAAGGGAGTGGTGGCTACACCTTC. Translation gives CASSQGSGGYTF.

The genes are TRBV6-1 and TRBJ1-5; D is undetermined. CDR3 length: 12 amino acids. V dropped 2 bases and J dropped 15 bases, with 14 bases sitting between them. The germline V gene has CDR1 MNHNS and CDR2 SASEGT. CDR3 nucleotides: TGTGCCAGCAGTGAAAATTGGAGGACGGGGCATTTT. It is translated as CASSENWRTGHF.

The chain has TRBV3-1 (or the pseudogene TRBV3-2) and TRBJ1-1, with D unresolved. The CDR3 has 14 residues. CDR1 LGHDT and CDR2 YNNKEL come from the germline V gene (reference sequence). The V end was cut by 1 base, the J end by 3 bases, with 9 bases between. The CDR3 DNA is TGTGCCAGCAGCCAAGCAGCTAGGGACACTGAAGCTTTCTTT. Amino acid sequence: CASSQAARDTEAFF.

J is TRBJ2-7 and V is TRBV7-9; tentatively, D is TRBD2 (7 bases). This CDR3 region has 15 residues. Looked up from germline, CDR1 is SEHNR and CDR2 is FQNEAQ (reference sequence). Trimming stripped 4 bases from V and 5 bases from J, with 18 bases between. The CDR3 protein is CASSSHMRGQNEQYF. CDR3 nucleotide sequence: TGTGCCAGCAGCTCACATATGCGGGGGCAAAACGAGCAGTACTTC.

The CDR3 region has the DNA TGTGCCACCAGCAGAGAGCCCAACTATGGCTACACCTTC. Its protein is CATSREPNYGYTF. The V call is TRBV15, the J call TRBJ1-2; no reliable D call. Trimming pared 0 bases from V and 2 bases from J, leaving 4 bases between. The CDR3 runs 13 residues. Germline CDR1 LNHNV, CDR2 YYDKDF (reference sequence).

CDR3 in DNA: TGCGCCAGCAGCTTGGAGACAGGGGTTGAAGCTTTCTTT. This sequence encodes CASSLETGVEAFF. This chain links TRBV5-1 with TRBJ1-1; 8 nucleotides line up with TRBD1. From germline, CDR1 is SGHRS and CDR2 YFSETQ. The CDR3 sequence is 13 residues long. Trimming took 0 bases from V and 7 from J; bases not matched to a gene: 2.

CDR3 region: CASRGQGAANEKLFF. In DNA, the CDR3 is TGTGCCAGCAGGGGACAGGGGGCAGCTAATGAAAAACTGTTTTTT. The chain is built from TRBV27 and TRBJ1-4, with TRBD1 identical over 12 bases. The CDR3 sequence is 15 residues long. CDR1 MNHEY and CDR2 SMNVEV come from the germline V gene (reference sequence). The V segment lost 6 bases and the J segment 3 bases; nucleotides outside the gene matches: 2.

In this sample, this clone turned up once. The chain's CDR3 is CASSLDRGGNTEAFF. As DNA, the CDR3 is TGTGCCAGCAGCTTGGATAGGGGGGGAAACACTGAAGCTTTCTTT. The chain joins TRBV5-4 to TRBJ1-1; D is perhaps TRBD1 (6 bases). The germline CDR1 and CDR2 sequences are SGHNT and YYREEE (reference sequence). The CDR3 has 15 amino acids. Trimming took 0 bases from V and 2 from J, leaving 11 bases between them. Complete variable domain (other parts from reference TRBV5-4 and TRBJ1-1): ETGVTQSPTHLIKTRGQQVTLRCSSQSGHNTVSWYQQALGQGPQFIFQYYREEENGRGNFPPRFSGLQFPNYSSELNVNALELDDSALYLCASSLDRGGNTEAFFGQGTRLTVV.

This clone was observed a single time. V usage is TRBV6-4 and J usage is TRBJ2-1; no clear D. Germline CDR1 MRHNA, CDR2 SNTAGT. V dropped 2 bases and J dropped 0 bases, with 8 bases sitting between them. The length of the CDR3 is 15 residues. The CDR3 nucleotides are TGTGCCAGCAGTGACAGGCCTAGCTCCTACAATGAGCAGTTCTTC. This translates into CASSDRPSSYNEQFF.

This chain links TRBV5-1 with TRBJ1-1; D unclear. The germline V gene has CDR1 SGHRS and CDR2 YFSETQ. The CDR3 is 13 amino acids. V lost 7 bases and J lost 1, with 11 bases in between. CDR3 sequence (DNA): TGCGCCAGCTCGCGGATGGAGAACACTGAAGCTTTCTTT. As protein: CASSRMENTEAFF.

The chain is built from TRBV7-9 and TRBJ1-4, with a possible D match to TRBD1 (6 bases). The CDR3 consists of 16 residues. The ends were cut back, 5 bases at V and 6 bases at J, with 19 bases in the middle. Germline V lookup: CDR1 SEHNR, CDR2 FQNEAQ (reference sequence). This CDR3 reads CASSPSGAGVDEKLFF. CDR3 sequence (DNA): TGTGCCAGCAGCCCATCAGGGGCTGGTGTTGATGAAAAACTGTTTTTT.

V gene TRBV28 combines with J gene TRBJ1-1; TRBD1 agrees at 7 bases. Per germline, CDR1 MDHEN and CDR2 SYDVKM. V trimming: 4 bases; J trimming: 3 bases; junction bases outside the gene matches: 5. The CDR3 sequence is 14 residues long. CDR3 nucleotide sequence: TGTGCCAGCAGTTCTGCAGGGGGGGACACTGAAGCTTTCTTT. It translates to CASSSAGGDTEAFF.

This clone was seen only once. The chain links TRBV30 to TRBJ2-7; D unresolved. The V gene lost 5 bases and the J gene lost 4 bases, with 9 bases spanning the gap. The CDR3 contains 11 residues. Germline V gene sequence: CDR1 GTSNPN, CDR2 SVGIG (reference sequence). CDR3 sequence (DNA): TGTGCCTGGGCTCTCGGGTACGAGCAGTACTTC. This sequence encodes CAWALGYEQYF.

The chain uses TRBV6-5 and TRBJ2-3, with D possibly being TRBD2 (5 bases). CDR3 size: 14 residues. Germline assignment: CDR1 MNHEY and CDR2 SVGAGI. With 5 bases removed from V and 8 bases from J, the gap between germline ends came to 17 bases. CDR3 in DNA: TGTGCCAGCAGTACTCCGGGGTATCCAGTTACGCAGTATTTT. Translated, it gives CASSTPGYPVTQYF.

The chain links TRBV10-1 to TRBJ1-1, with a weak D call TRBD1 (6 bases). CDR1 WNHNN and CDR2 SYGVQD come from the germline V gene (reference sequence). This CDR3 is built from 13 residues. With 4 bases removed from V and 4 bases from J, the gap between germline ends came to 10 bases. CDR3 DNA sequence: TGCGCCAGCAGTGCGAACAGGGCCACTGAAGCTTTCTTT. Residues: CASSANRATEAFF.

The chain couples TRBV6-5 to TRBJ2-7; TRBD2 is a possible D gene (6 bases). The CDR3 covers 14 residues. Trimming took 6 bases from V and 5 from J, leaving 17 bases between them. Germline CDR1 and CDR2: MNHEY and SVGAGI. The CDR3 protein is CASRPTWRAHEQYF. In DNA, the CDR3 is TGTGCCAGCAGGCCCACTTGGAGGGCCCACGAGCAGTACTTC.

The chain employs TRBV15 and TRBJ1-1; 7 bases agree with TRBD1. The V gene end was trimmed by 2 bases and the J gene end by 0 bases; junction bases not matched to a gene: 6. CDR1 LNHNV and CDR2 YYDKDF come from the germline V gene (reference sequence). The CDR3 is made up of 16 amino acids. The DNA of the CDR3 is TGTGCCACCAGCAGATTGCCGACAGGGATGAACACTGAAGCTTTCTTT. It encodes CATSRLPTGMNTEAFF.

The chain links TRBV7-3 to TRBJ2-5; TRBD1 matches at 7 bases. V was pared by 4 bases and J by 4 bases, with 3 bases of the junction left unmatched. This CDR3 has 13 amino acids. CDR1 SGHTA and CDR2 FQGTGA come from the germline V gene. CDR3: CASSSTGRETQYF. The CDR3 coding sequence is TGTGCCAGCAGCTCGACAGGGCGAGAGACCCAGTACTTC. The variable domain in full, with the rest retrieved from reference TRBV7-3 and TRBJ2-5, is GAGVSQTPSNKVTEKGKYVELRCDPISGHTALYWYRQSLGQGPEFLIYFQGTGAADDSGLPNDRFFAVRPEGSVSTLKIQRTERGDSAVYLCASSSTGRETQYFGPGTRLLVL.

J is TRBJ2-2 and V is TRBV11-3; 7 bases are a match to TRBD2. Germline V CDR1 and CDR2: SGHNT, YENEEA. CDR3 length: 17 amino acids. V shed 2 bases, J shed 0 bases, and the junction held 6 bases outside the gene matches. CDR3 in amino acids: CASSLSSGWTNTGELFF. CDR3 DNA sequence: TGTGCCAGCAGCTTAAGTAGCGGGTGGACGAACACCGGGGAGCTGTTTTTT. Variable domain in full (rest from reference TRBV11-3 and TRBJ2-2): EAGVVQSPRYKIIEKKQPVAFWCNPISGHNTLYWYLQNLGQGPELLIRYENEEAVDDSQLPKDRFSAERLKGVDSTLKIQPAELGDSAVYLCASSLSSGWTNTGELFFGEGSRLTVL.

The chain recombines TRBV2 with TRBJ1-1; 7 bases are shared with TRBD1. This CDR3 comprises 14 residues. Germline V gene data show CDR1 as SNHLY and CDR2 as FYNNEI. The junction had 6 bases not matched to a gene; V was cut back by 3 bases and J by 5 bases. This chain's CDR3 is CASSEVQGRTEAFF. The CDR3 bases are TGTGCCAGCAGTGAGGTACAGGGGAGGACTGAAGCTTTCTTT. The full variable domain, completed using reference TRBV2 and TRBJ1-1, is EPEVTQTPSHQVTQMGQEVILRCVPISNHLYFYWYRQILGQKVEFLVSFYNNEISEKSEIFDDQFSVERPDGSNFTLKIRSTKLEDSAMYFCASSEVQGRTEAFFGQGTRLTVV.